Listed below are T cell receptor beta chains from one sample, sequenced in a study of identical twins. MiXCR was run by TCRdb on the 5' RACE reads, yielding one entry per CDR3 protein. The table includes about 810,000 distinct CDR3 sequences, 10% to 15% detected once. These data also formed part of another study, on yellow fever vaccine responses in identical twins.

Sequencing used PBMCs. These TCRs come from a woman between 18 and 29 years old in good health. CDR3s include the opening cysteine and the closing phenylalanine or tryptophan. Each record gives: D gene, J gene, V gene, clone size, CDR3 protein, CDR3 DNA. The D gene is left open where the match is weak. Clone size appears in some rows only: once, few, many, or a class for an expanded clone.

D gene: NA; J gene: TRBJ2-7; V gene: TRBV7-9; clone size: NA; CDR3 protein: CASSFWSRTNSYEQYF; CDR3 DNA: TGTGCCAGCAGCTTTTGGAGTCGGACGAACTCCTACGAGCAGTACTTC
D gene: NA; J gene: TRBJ2-1; V gene: TRBV11-3; clone size: few; CDR3 protein: CASSVLRDNEQFF; CDR3 DNA: TGTGCCAGCAGCGTCCTAAGGGACAATGAGCAGTTCTTC
D gene: TRBD2; J gene: TRBJ2-1; V gene: TRBV4-1; clone size: NA; CDR3 protein: CASSQPLGLGLVDEQFF; CDR3 DNA: TGCGCCAGCAGCCAACCACTAGGACTAGGACTTGTGGATGAGCAGTTCTTC
D gene: TRBD2; J gene: TRBJ2-1; V gene: TRBV20-1; clone size: NA; CDR3 protein: CSARRGLAGGIGQFF; CDR3 DNA: TGCAGTGCTAGAAGGGGACTAGCGGGGGGAATTGGGCAGTTCTTC
D gene: NA; J gene: TRBJ1-2; V gene: TRBV7-9; clone size: NA; CDR3 protein: CASSLVAGTAGGYTF; CDR3 DNA: TGTGCCAGCAGCTTAGTTGCCGGGACCGCTGGAGGCTACACCTTC
D gene: TRBD1; J gene: TRBJ2-1; V gene: TRBV20-1; clone size: NA; CDR3 protein: CSAATGTGPHEQFF; CDR3 DNA: TGCAGTGCTGCTACCGGGACAGGCCCCCATGAGCAGTTCTTC
D gene: NA; J gene: TRBJ2-1; V gene: TRBV12-3/TRBV12-4; clone size: NA; CDR3 protein: CASTLGGNEQFF; CDR3 DNA: TGTGCCAGCACCCTTGGGGGCAATGAGCAGTTCTTC
D gene: TRBD1; J gene: TRBJ2-5; V gene: TRBV20-1; clone size: NA; CDR3 protein: CSARRTGVETQYF; CDR3 DNA: TGCAGTGCCAGACGGACAGGGGTTGAGACCCAGTACTTC
D gene: TRBD1; J gene: TRBJ1-5; V gene: TRBV5-1; clone size: few; CDR3 protein: CASSLTGERQPQHF; CDR3 DNA: TGCGCCAGCAGCTTAACAGGGGAGCGGCAGCCCCAGCATTTT
D gene: NA; J gene: TRBJ1-1; V gene: TRBV28; clone size: few; CDR3 protein: CASRPVPYLYGLNTEAFF; CDR3 DNA: TGTGCCAGCAGACCCGTCCCGTACCTCTACGGATTGAACACTGAAGCTTTCTTT
D gene: NA; J gene: TRBJ2-2; V gene: TRBV12-3/TRBV12-4; clone size: few; CDR3 protein: CASSLGLAVHTGELFF; CDR3 DNA: TGTGCCAGCAGTTTAGGGTTAGCGGTTCATACCGGGGAGCTGTTTTTT
D gene: TRBD2; J gene: TRBJ2-2; V gene: TRBV2; clone size: many; CDR3 protein: CASSGLAGVWDTGELFF; CDR3 DNA: TGTGCCAGCAGTGGACTAGCGGGAGTATGGGACACCGGGGAGCTGTTTTTT
D gene: TRBD1; J gene: TRBJ1-1; V gene: TRBV5-1; clone size: few; CDR3 protein: CASGTGGSTNTEAFF; CDR3 DNA: TGCGCCAGCGGGACAGGGGGCTCGACGAACACTGAAGCTTTCTTT
D gene: NA; J gene: TRBJ2-3; V gene: TRBV24-1; clone size: NA; CDR3 protein: CATSDGPTSTDTQYF; CDR3 DNA: TGTGCCACCAGTGATGGTCCCACGAGCACAGATACGCAGTATTTT
D gene: TRBD1; J gene: TRBJ2-2; V gene: TRBV20-1; clone size: NA; CDR3 protein: CSAHPRQGPGELFF; CDR3 DNA: TGCAGTGCTCACCCTAGACAGGGGCCCGGGGAGCTGTTTTTT
D gene: NA; J gene: TRBJ1-2; V gene: TRBV3-1; clone size: NA; CDR3 protein: CASSQEGGGDYGYTF; CDR3 DNA: TGTGCCAGCAGCCAAGAAGGGGGAGGTGACTATGGCTACACCTTC
D gene: NA; J gene: TRBJ2-7; V gene: TRBV2; clone size: many; CDR3 protein: CASSETVFAYEQYF; CDR3 DNA: TGTGCCAGCAGTGAAACAGTCTTCGCCTACGAGCAGTACTTC
D gene: TRBD2; J gene: TRBJ2-1; V gene: TRBV28; clone size: many; CDR3 protein: CASRGLAGGYNEQFF; CDR3 DNA: TGTGCCAGCAGGGGACTAGCGGGAGGTTACAATGAGCAGTTCTTC
D gene: NA; J gene: TRBJ2-1; V gene: TRBV27; clone size: few; CDR3 protein: CASSFRQKNNEQFF; CDR3 DNA: TGTGCCAGCAGTTTTCGACAGAAAAACAATGAGCAGTTCTTC
D gene: TRBD2; J gene: TRBJ2-5; V gene: TRBV27; clone size: NA; CDR3 protein: CASSHLIGTTKETQYF; CDR3 DNA: TGTGCCAGCAGTCACCTGATCGGGACTACAAAAGAGACCCAGTACTTC
D gene: NA; J gene: TRBJ2-5; V gene: TRBV12-3/TRBV12-4; clone size: NA; CDR3 protein: CASSPENQETQYF; CDR3 DNA: TGTGCCAGCAGTCCGGAGAATCAAGAGACCCAGTACTTC
D gene: NA; J gene: TRBJ1-6; V gene: TRBV12-3/TRBV12-4; clone size: many; CDR3 protein: CASSKQGYSPLHF; CDR3 DNA: TGTGCCAGCAGTAAACAGGGATATTCACCCCTCCACTTT
D gene: NA; J gene: TRBJ2-7; V gene: TRBV6-5; clone size: many; CDR3 protein: CASTSNSYEQYF; CDR3 DNA: TGTGCCAGCACCAGCAACTCCTACGAGCAGTACTTC
D gene: TRBD2; J gene: TRBJ2-3; V gene: TRBV20-1; clone size: few; CDR3 protein: CSAMRGDTQYF; CDR3 DNA: TGCAGTGCGATGCGGGGGGATACGCAGTATTTT
D gene: NA; J gene: TRBJ2-2; V gene: TRBV11-2; clone size: NA; CDR3 protein: CASSFYGGSASGELFF; CDR3 DNA: TGTGCCAGCAGCTTTTACGGTGGGAGCGCGAGCGGGGAGCTGTTTTTT
D gene: NA; J gene: TRBJ2-3; V gene: TRBV27; clone size: few; CDR3 protein: CASSFTPSADTQYF; CDR3 DNA: TGTGCCAGCAGTTTTACGCCATCGGCAGATACGCAGTATTTT
D gene: NA; J gene: TRBJ2-7; V gene: TRBV29-1; clone size: NA; CDR3 protein: CSVDTGTKGYEQYF; CDR3 DNA: TGCAGCGTTGACACCGGGACCAAGGGGTACGAGCAGTACTTC
D gene: NA; J gene: TRBJ1-5; V gene: TRBV2; clone size: few; CDR3 protein: CASRRLKANQPQHF; CDR3 DNA: TGTGCCAGCAGGAGGCTGAAAGCAAATCAGCCCCAGCATTTT
D gene: TRBD1; J gene: TRBJ1-2; V gene: TRBV24-1; clone size: NA; CDR3 protein: CATGQGTGYTF; CDR3 DNA: TGTGCCACAGGACAGGGTACCGGCTACACCTTC
D gene: NA; J gene: TRBJ2-4; V gene: TRBV10-3; clone size: few; CDR3 protein: CAISEETGENIQYF; CDR3 DNA: TGTGCCATCAGTGAGGAGACAGGAGAAAACATTCAGTACTTC
D gene: NA; J gene: TRBJ1-2; V gene: TRBV28; clone size: NA; CDR3 protein: CASSSQGTNYGYTF; CDR3 DNA: TGTGCCAGCAGTTCCCAGGGTACTAACTATGGCTACACCTTC
D gene: NA; J gene: TRBJ1-5; V gene: TRBV28; clone size: few; CDR3 protein: CASRVLGQPQHF; CDR3 DNA: TGTGCCAGCAGGGTGCTTGGGCAGCCCCAGCATTTT
D gene: TRBD1; J gene: TRBJ2-7; V gene: TRBV28; clone size: many; CDR3 protein: CASSSGTGLYEQYF; CDR3 DNA: TGTGCCAGCAGTTCCGGGACAGGGTTGTACGAGCAGTACTTC
D gene: NA; J gene: TRBJ2-1; V gene: TRBV20-1; clone size: many; CDR3 protein: CSARDPRTDYNEQFF; CDR3 DNA: TGCAGTGCTAGAGATCCCCGGACAGACTACAATGAGCAGTTCTTC
D gene: NA; J gene: TRBJ2-1; V gene: TRBV7-3; clone size: few; CDR3 protein: CASSLTRTGVVYNEQFF; CDR3 DNA: TGTGCCAGCAGCTTAACGAGAACTGGGGTAGTCTACAATGAGCAGTTCTTC
D gene: NA; J gene: TRBJ2-3; V gene: TRBV5-5; clone size: NA; CDR3 protein: CASSLELALGDTQYF; CDR3 DNA: TGTGCCAGCAGCTTGGAACTAGCTCTGGGTGATACGCAGTATTTT
D gene: TRBD2; J gene: TRBJ2-1; V gene: TRBV24-1; clone size: NA; CDR3 protein: CATSPGGVYNEQFF; CDR3 DNA: TGTGCCACCAGTCCCGGGGGGGTCTACAATGAGCAGTTCTTC
D gene: NA; J gene: TRBJ2-5; V gene: TRBV10-3; clone size: many; CDR3 protein: CAISGLQETQYF; CDR3 DNA: TGTGCCATCAGTGGATTGCAAGAGACCCAGTACTTC
D gene: TRBD1; J gene: TRBJ1-5; V gene: TRBV18; clone size: NA; CDR3 protein: CASSTTKQGARQPQHF; CDR3 DNA: TGTGCCAGCTCAACAACGAAACAGGGGGCGCGTCAGCCCCAGCATTTT
D gene: TRBD2; J gene: TRBJ2-5; V gene: TRBV7-8; clone size: once; CDR3 protein: CASSFEGLAGETQYF; CDR3 DNA: TGTGCCAGCAGCTTCGAGGGACTAGCGGGAGAGACCCAGTACTTC
D gene: TRBD2; J gene: TRBJ2-2; V gene: TRBV11-2; clone size: many; CDR3 protein: CASSFSPYRLAGGLNTGELFF; CDR3 DNA: TGTGCCAGCAGCTTTTCCCCCTACCGACTAGCGGGGGGATTGAACACCGGGGAGCTGTTTTTT
D gene: NA; J gene: TRBJ1-4; V gene: TRBV6-1; clone size: few; CDR3 protein: CASSESRTGISEKLFF; CDR3 DNA: TGTGCCAGCAGTGAAAGCCGGACGGGGATCAGTGAAAAACTGTTTTTT
D gene: NA; J gene: TRBJ2-3; V gene: TRBV5-5; clone size: few; CDR3 protein: CASSLVGEGTDTQYF; CDR3 DNA: TGTGCCAGCAGCTTGGTGGGGGAGGGCACAGATACGCAGTATTTT
D gene: NA; J gene: TRBJ1-4; V gene: TRBV12-3/TRBV12-4; clone size: NA; CDR3 protein: CVSSRGGSNEKLFF; CDR3 DNA: TGTGTCAGCAGCCGCGGGGGTTCTAACGAAAAACTGTTTTTT
D gene: NA; J gene: TRBJ2-5; V gene: TRBV27; clone size: NA; CDR3 protein: CASSLSAWETQYF; CDR3 DNA: TGTGCCAGCAGTTTATCTGCTTGGGAGACCCAGTACTTC
D gene: NA; J gene: TRBJ2-2; V gene: TRBV7-6; clone size: NA; CDR3 protein: CASSLQVPGLNTGELFF; CDR3 DNA: TGTGCCAGCAGCTTGCAGGTGCCGGGCCTGAACACCGGGGAGCTGTTTTTT
D gene: TRBD1; J gene: TRBJ2-1; V gene: TRBV20-1; clone size: few; CDR3 protein: CSARGRNRGYEQFF; CDR3 DNA: TGCAGTGCTAGAGGGAGGAACAGGGGCTATGAGCAGTTCTTC
D gene: TRBD1; J gene: TRBJ2-2; V gene: TRBV20-1; clone size: few; CDR3 protein: CSARELGQITGELFF; CDR3 DNA: TGCAGTGCTAGAGAGTTGGGACAGATCACCGGGGAGCTGTTTTTT
D gene: NA; J gene: TRBJ2-7; V gene: TRBV24-1; clone size: many; CDR3 protein: CATSEPGRGEQYF; CDR3 DNA: TGTGCCACCAGTGAACCAGGGAGAGGCGAGCAGTACTTC
D gene: NA; J gene: TRBJ1-6; V gene: TRBV12-3/TRBV12-4; clone size: NA; CDR3 protein: CASSLNTGGNSPLHF; CDR3 DNA: TGTGCCAGCAGTTTAAACACAGGCGGTAATTCACCCCTCCACTTT
D gene: TRBD2; J gene: TRBJ2-1; V gene: TRBV5-1; clone size: few; CDR3 protein: CASSIGLAGGWQFF; CDR3 DNA: TGCGCCAGCAGCATTGGACTAGCGGGAGGTTGGCAGTTCTTC
D gene: TRBD2; J gene: TRBJ2-2; V gene: TRBV10-3; clone size: NA; CDR3 protein: CAISEGWRGGMNTGELFF; CDR3 DNA: TGTGCCATCAGTGAGGGGTGGCGGGGGGGCATGAACACCGGGGAGCTGTTTTTT
D gene: NA; J gene: TRBJ2-5; V gene: TRBV7-9; clone size: few; CDR3 protein: CASSTTSPTEGPETQYF; CDR3 DNA: TGTGCCAGCAGCACCACTTCCCCGACAGAAGGGCCGGAGACCCAGTACTTC
D gene: NA; J gene: TRBJ2-4; V gene: TRBV28; clone size: few; CDR3 protein: CASSRTASTDIQYF; CDR3 DNA: TGTGCCAGCAGTCGGACGGCGAGTACTGACATTCAGTACTTC
D gene: TRBD1; J gene: TRBJ2-7; V gene: TRBV9; clone size: few; CDR3 protein: CASSVQGQGAGGEQYF; CDR3 DNA: TGTGCCAGCAGCGTCCAGGGACAGGGGGCGGGTGGCGAGCAGTACTTC
D gene: TRBD1; J gene: TRBJ2-5; V gene: TRBV7-9; clone size: many; CDR3 protein: CASSNDRVQETQYF; CDR3 DNA: TGTGCCAGCAGCAACGACAGGGTCCAAGAGACCCAGTACTTC
D gene: NA; J gene: TRBJ2-5; V gene: TRBV4-2; clone size: NA; CDR3 protein: CASSPRAGDKETQYF; CDR3 DNA: TGTGCCAGCAGCCCACGGGCCGGGGACAAAGAGACCCAGTACTTC